This TCR beta chain is drawn from a study of neurological immune-mediated disorders. Whole-study findings and limits: On phylogenetic grouping, the repertoires of 18 of 34 multiple sclerosis patients fell within one related-CDR3 cluster, constituting a possible signature.

This clonotype was picked up many times. Its antigen remains unknown. From the 5' RACE reads, TCRdb called clonotypes with MiXCR, one entry per CDR3 protein. The repertoire holds roughly 67,000 distinct CDR3 sequences, with approximately 3.7% as singletons. The CDR3 length is 16 residues. CDR1 SGHDT and CDR2 YYEEEE come from the germline V gene. The V gene lost 3 bases and the J gene lost 5 bases, with 15 bases spanning the gap. The V and J genes are TRBV5-6 and TRBJ2-6, with TRBD1 as a possible D gene (5 bases). The clonotype originates from a man over 45 with multiple sclerosis. The sample taken for sequencing was PBMCs. Written as DNA, the CDR3 is TGTGCCAGCAGCTGGGGCGTATCACTGCGGGCCAACGTCCTGACTTTC. Amino acids: CASSWGVSLRANVLTF.